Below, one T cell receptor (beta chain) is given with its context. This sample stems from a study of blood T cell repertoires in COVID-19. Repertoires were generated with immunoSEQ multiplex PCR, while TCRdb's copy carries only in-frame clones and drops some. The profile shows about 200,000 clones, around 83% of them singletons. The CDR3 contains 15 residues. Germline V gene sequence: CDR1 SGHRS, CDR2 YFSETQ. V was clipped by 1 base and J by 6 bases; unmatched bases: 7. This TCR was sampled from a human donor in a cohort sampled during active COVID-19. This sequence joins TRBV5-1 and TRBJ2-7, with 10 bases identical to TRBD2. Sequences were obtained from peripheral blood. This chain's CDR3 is CASSLTSGAVVEQYF. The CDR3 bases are TGCGCCAGCAGCTTGACTAGCGGGGCCGTAGTCGAGCAGTACTTC.